One sample yielded the 29 T cell receptor beta chains listed below, sequenced in a study of regulatory T cells in long-lasting Graves disease (dated by TCRdb to 2020 to 2022). Receptor libraries were prepared by multiplex PCR. Sequencing relied on an Illumina HiSeq 4000. TCR beta libraries were built with iRepertoire HTBI primers and Arm-PCR amplification of CDR3 regions. The raw public reads went through TCRdb reprocessing: fastp at Q25, MiXCR clone calling, in-frame beta chains kept. Each CDR3 protein appears once, grouped with its most common genes and DNA. The sample records about 560,000 distinct CDR3 sequences, roughly 15% of which are singletons. The ten largest clones take up 9.5% to 15% of the sample. The time point label for this specimen denotes: newly diagnosed GD, antithyroid drugs for less than 3 months. For both TCR sequencing and RNA sequencing, RNA was extracted from PBMCs using TRIzol.

The same sample was also studied in work on T cells in Graves' hyperthyroidism and ophthalmopathy.

This specimen was peripheral blood mononuclear cells (PBMCs), taken at new diagnosis, from a patient treated with antithyroid drugs. Receptor source: a man between 18 and 35 years old with Graves disease. Donor details come from another sample of the same person, matched by shared clones.

This clonotype appeared a single time. The chain uses TRBV19 and TRBJ2-1; maybe TRBD2 (6 bases). The CDR3 extends over 19 amino acids. Per the germline V gene, CDR1 is LNHDA and CDR2 is SQIVND (reference sequence). Trimming removed 8 bases from V and 0 bases from J, with 26 bases in between. The CDR3 DNA reads TGTGCCAGTGGTCGAGCTCAGTTCGGGGGACCTGGCTCCTACAATGAGCAGTTCTTC. Encoded protein: CASGRAQFGGPGSYNEQFF.

The chain carries TRBV28 and TRBJ2-5; D could derive from TRBD1 or TRBD2 (7 bases each). Germline CDR1 is MDHEN and CDR2 is SYDVKM. CDR3 length: 16 amino acids. Trimming took off 4 bases at V and 2 bases at J, with 17 bases between the two ends. This CDR3 reads CASSSPTGRGQETQYF. DNA of the CDR3: TGTGCCAGCAGTTCGCCGACAGGGAGGGGGCAAGAGACCCAGTACTTC.

This rearrangement joins TRBV4-1 to TRBJ2-1; a possible D gene is TRBD2 (5 bases). The CDR3 sequence is 13 residues long. Germline V gene sequence: CDR1 MGHRA, CDR2 YSYEKL. Trimming stripped 1 base from V and 8 bases from J, with 9 bases between. CDR3 bases: TGCGCCAGCAGCCAAGTCGGACTCGATGAGCAGTTCTTC. It encodes CASSQVGLDEQFF.

This clonotype was counted at least ten times. The gene calls are TRBV7-9 and TRBJ1-4; possibly TRBD1 for D (5 bases). Trimming stripped 3 bases from V and 3 bases from J, with 11 bases between. Germline V gene lookup returns CDR1 SEHNR and CDR2 FQNEAQ (reference sequence). This CDR3 is built from 15 residues. This chain's CDR3 is CASSLAGTSNEKLFF. The CDR3 region has the DNA TGTGCCAGCAGCTTGGCCGGGACCTCTAATGAAAAACTGTTTTTT.

This clonotype was observed many times. The chain joins TRBV12-3 or TRBV12-4 to TRBJ1-2; D uncertain. The CDR3 is made up of 15 amino acids. V lost 3 bases and J lost 5, with 16 bases in between. The CDR3, as DNA: TGTGCCAGCAGTTTCGCCCCTCGGTCTCTTTATGGCTACACCTTC. This codes for CASSFAPRSLYGYTF.

There are many counts of this clonotype. The V and J genes are TRBV6-1 and TRBJ2-1; 11 nucleotides match TRBD2. V shed 6 bases, J shed 0 bases, and the junction held 13 bases outside the gene matches. The CDR3 length is 19 residues. CDR1 and CDR2 from the germline V gene are MNHNS and SASEGT. This chain's CDR3 is CASSHRLAGGWSSYNEQFF. The CDR3 DNA reads TGTGCCAGCAGCCACCGGCTAGCGGGAGGATGGAGCTCCTACAATGAGCAGTTCTTC.

V is TRBV18 and J is TRBJ2-2, with a weak D call TRBD1 (5 bases). This CDR3 is 15 amino acids long. CDR1 and CDR2 (germline): KGHSH, LQKENI. Trimming took 0 bases from V and 5 from J, leaving 10 bases between them. CDR3 residues: CASSPPNRMTGELFF. The CDR3 DNA reads as TGTGCCAGCTCACCACCGAACAGGATGACCGGGGAGCTGTTTTTT.

This clonotype has ten or more counts. The chain is built from TRBV12-3 or TRBV12-4 and TRBJ2-5; D gene unclear. The ends were cut back, 3 bases at V and 5 bases at J, with 16 bases in the middle. The CDR3 has 15 residues. DNA of the CDR3: TGTGCCAGCAGTTTCGGGTACACCCTGACGGAGACCCAGTACTTC. Translation gives CASSFGYTLTETQYF.

This clonotype occurred a few times. The chain combines TRBV9 with TRBJ2-3; D is undetermined. Germline CDR1 SGDLS, CDR2 YYNGEE. Trimming left V 4 bases short and J 2 bases short, with 20 bases between. This CDR3 spans 17 amino acids. CDR3 coding DNA: TGTGCCAGCAGCTCGGACCCCAGCTTTGCGGACACAGATACGCAGTATTTT. Encoded protein: CASSSDPSFADTDTQYF.

V usage is TRBV9 and J usage is TRBJ2-3, with D hard to call. This CDR3 comprises 14 residues. V was trimmed by 0 bases and J by 4 bases, leaving 9 bases between them. CDR1 is SGDLS, CDR2 YYNGEE, per germline. CDR3 in DNA: TGTGCCAGCAGCGTAGATATGGGCCCAGATACGCAGTATTTT. Translating it yields CASSVDMGPDTQYF.

This clonotype showed up many times. The chain recombines TRBV6-2 or TRBV6-3 with TRBJ1-5; D remains unclear. V was shortened by 5 bases and J by 0 bases, with 11 bases between the two germline ends. Germline lookup yields CDR1 MNHEY and CDR2 SVGEGT. CDR3 length: 15 residues. The CDR3 is CASSTPADSNQPQHF. The CDR3 nucleotides read TGTGCCAGCAGTACCCCGGCGGATAGCAATCAGCCCCAGCATTTT.

At least ten counts were recorded for this clonotype. This chain joins TRBV27 and TRBJ1-1, with D unresolved. Germline CDR1 and CDR2: MNHEY and SMNVEV (reference sequence). V lost 0 bases, J lost 0 bases, and 8 bases lay in between. CDR3 length equals 15 residues. For the CDR3, the DNA is TGTGCCAGCAGTTTATCACGCACCCTGAACACTGAAGCTTTCTTT. It encodes CASSLSRTLNTEAFF.

This clonotype was counted ten times or more. The chain uses TRBV10-3 and TRBJ2-5; D may be TRBD1 or TRBD2 (5 bases each). The V end was cut by 6 bases, the J end by 3 bases, with 8 bases between. This CDR3 region has 12 residues. Germline V gene lookup returns CDR1 ENHRY and CDR2 SYGVKD. CDR3 protein: CAISGTKETQYF. Written as DNA, the CDR3 is TGTGCCATCAGCGGGACGAAAGAGACCCAGTACTTC.

This sequence joins TRBV7-2 and TRBJ2-3; no clear D gene. Looked up from germline, CDR1 is SGHTA and CDR2 is FQGNSA. The length of the CDR3 is 14 residues. With 6 bases removed from V and 6 bases from J, the gap between germline ends came to 16 bases. The CDR3 here is CASSGSDIMDTQYF. The CDR3 region has the DNA TGTGCCAGCAGTGGCAGCGACATTATGGATACGCAGTATTTT.

DNA of the CDR3: TGTGCCAGTAGTATTCAGACCCAGGGCTACGAGCAGTACTTC. Protein: CASSIQTQGYEQYF. The chain couples TRBV19 to TRBJ2-7; D perhaps matches TRBD1 (5 bases). Trimming stripped 3 bases from V and 3 bases from J, with 12 bases between. CDR1 is LNHDA, CDR2 SQIVND, per germline (reference sequence). This CDR3 is built from 14 residues.

This clonotype was counted between two and nine times. The V gene is TRBV28, the J gene TRBJ1-4, with 9 bases that match TRBD1. The CDR3 contains 15 residues. The germline V gene has CDR1 MDHEN and CDR2 SYDVKM. Unmatched junction bases numbered 6, after V lost 3 bases and J lost 7 bases. The CDR3 DNA reads as TGTGCCAGCAGTTTCAGGGACAGGGTCGGTGAAAAACTGTTTTTT. Translated: CASSFRDRVGEKLFF.

This clonotype was observed at least ten times. This rearrangement joins TRBV28 to TRBJ1-5, with a tentative D call TRBD1 (5 bases). The germline V and J ends were trimmed by 5 bases and 5 bases, with 19 bases remaining between them. Germline CDR1 is MDHEN and CDR2 is SYDVKM. The CDR3 is 16 amino acids. The CDR3 loop is CASSPWDLGKHQPQHF. CDR3 bases: TGTGCCAGCAGTCCATGGGACCTCGGGAAACATCAGCCCCAGCATTTT.

Ten or more counts support this clonotype. The chain couples TRBV20-1 to TRBJ2-7; 9 nucleotides line up with TRBD1. Trimming took 1 base from V and 3 from J; bases not matched to a gene: 4. The CDR3 has 14 residues. The germline V gene encodes CDR1 DFQATT and CDR2 SNEGSKA (reference sequence). The CDR3 coding sequence is TGCAGTGCTAGAGGTGGGACAGGGAACTACGAGCAGTACTTC. Residues: CSARGGTGNYEQYF.

The table lists this clonotype with a few counts. The chain has TRBV6-2 or TRBV6-3 and TRBJ1-1; a possible D gene is TRBD1 (5 bases). The CDR3 runs to 14 residues. Trimming shortened V by 5 bases and J by 4 bases, and 14 bases separated the two germline ends. Germline V CDR1 and CDR2: MNHEY, SVGEGT. This chain's CDR3 is CASSEAGSRTEAFF. CDR3 nucleotide sequence: TGTGCCAGCAGTGAAGCAGGGTCTCGCACTGAAGCTTTCTTT.

This clonotype showed up many times. As DNA, the CDR3 is TGTGCCTGGAGCCGGTCGAACACTGAAGCTTTCTTT. This codes for CAWSRSNTEAFF. V and J are TRBV30 and TRBJ1-1; D call uncertain. This CDR3 comprises 12 residues. The V end lost 3 bases, the J end lost 1 base, and 6 bases lay between the germline ends. Germline lookup yields CDR1 GTSNPN and CDR2 SVGIG (reference sequence). Looking up the rest from reference TRBV30 and TRBJ1-1 gives the full variable domain: SQTIHQWPATLVQPVGSPLSLECTVEGTSNPNLYWYRQAAGRGLQLLFYSVGIGQISSEVPQNLSASRPQDRQFILSSKKLLLSDSGFYLCAWSRSNTEAFFGQGTRLTVV.

This clonotype was observed at least ten times. The chain joins TRBV12-3 or TRBV12-4 to TRBJ2-1; D perhaps matches TRBD2 (6 bases). The CDR3 sequence is 13 residues long. Trimming left V 7 bases short and J 6 bases short, with 13 bases between. The CDR3 nucleotides read TGTGCCAGCACCGGAGGGAGGTTCAATGAGCAGTTCTTC. Its translation is CASTGGRFNEQFF.

The chain employs TRBV6-1 and TRBJ2-1, with D unresolved. CDR3 length equals 15 residues. Trimming pared 5 bases from V and 0 bases from J, leaving 11 bases between. Germline values: CDR1 MNHNS, CDR2 SASEGT. As DNA, the CDR3 is TGTGCCAGCAGTACAATGACCACCTCCTACAATGAGCAGTTCTTC. Protein: CASSTMTTSYNEQFF.

This clonotype was observed a handful of times. The rearrangement links TRBV20-1 to TRBJ2-5, with D uncertain. Trimming removed 3 bases at V and 9 bases at J, with 11 bases between. CDR3 length: 11 amino acids. Germline values: CDR1 DFQATT, CDR2 SNEGSKA (reference sequence). The CDR3 here is CSASSHAAQYF. The CDR3 DNA follows: TGCAGTGCTAGTTCCCACGCGGCCCAGTACTTC.

The J gene is TRBJ1-2, the V gene TRBV19, with D perhaps TRBD1 (6 bases). Germline V gene data show CDR1 as LNHDA and CDR2 as SQIVND (reference sequence). V lost 9 bases, J lost 2 bases, and 16 bases lay in between. The CDR3 spans 14 residues. CDR3 coding DNA: TGTGCCAGCGGGGTTTATACAGGGAACTATGGCTACACCTTC. Its protein is CASGVYTGNYGYTF.

This clonotype was picked up many times. V usage is TRBV7-8 and J usage is TRBJ1-2; 8 bases align to TRBD1. The CDR3 is 17 residues long. V lost 2 bases to trimming and J lost 8 bases; unmatched junction nucleotides: 16. Germline V gene lookup returns CDR1 SGHVS and CDR2 FQNEAQ. The chain's CDR3 is CASSLTRTGQARGGYTF. CDR3 nucleotide sequence: TGTGCCAGCAGCTTAACCCGCACGGGACAGGCTAGGGGAGGCTACACCTTC.

Comments on this clonotype: A much more abundant neighbour one base away suggests this may be a read error. This CDR3 is missing its conserved last phenylalanine or tryptophan, likely due to a read error. The chain is built from TRBV20-1 and TRBJ2-7, with 7 bases aligning to TRBD2. Germline CDR1 reads DFQATT; CDR2 reads SNEGSKA (reference sequence). Trimming removed 3 bases from V and 5 bases from J; junction bases left unmatched: 4. The CDR3 totals 12 residues. DNA for the CDR3: TGCAGTGCTAGCGCGGGAGTCCACGAGCAGTACCTC. Translated, it gives CSASAGVHEQYL.

J is TRBJ1-4 and V is TRBV7-9, with TRBD1 as a possible D gene (6 bases). The germline V and J ends were trimmed by 4 bases and 7 bases, with 16 bases remaining between them. The CDR3 length is 15 residues. Germline V gene data show CDR1 as SEHNR and CDR2 as FQNEAQ (reference sequence). Here the CDR3 DNA reads TGTGCCAGCAGCTATCCTCTCGAGGGGGGTGAAAAACTGTTTTTT. Translation: CASSYPLEGGEKLFF.

This clonotype has at least ten counts. The chain recombines TRBV6-2 or TRBV6-3 with TRBJ2-5; D is undetermined. Germline CDR1 and CDR2: MNHEY and SVGEGT. Between the trimmed V and J ends, which lost 4 bases and 5 bases, there was a span of 11 bases. The length of the CDR3 is 13 residues. The CDR3: CASSSLFLETQYF. CDR3 sequence (DNA): TGTGCCAGCAGTTCCTTATTTCTCGAGACCCAGTACTTC.

This clonotype was seen only a few times. V usage is TRBV5-1 and J usage is TRBJ1-4, with a possible D match to TRBD1 (5 bases). V was cut by 4 bases and J by 2 bases, with 12 bases left in between. Germline-derived CDR1 and CDR2 are SGHRS and YFSETQ. The length of the CDR3 is 15 residues. The CDR3 reads CASSLTRGTNEKLFF. The CDR3 DNA sequence: TGCGCCAGCAGCCTCACGCGGGGGACTAATGAAAAACTGTTTTTT.